Listed here are 26 T cell receptor beta chains from one sample, sequenced in a study of blood T cells in healthy people across ages. Using a J-beta primer mix together with a sample-barcoded 5' primer, a second PCR was run for roughly 6 to 11 cycles. TCRdb analysed the 5' RACE reads with MiXCR anew, one entry per CDR3 protein. The sample lists approximately 830,000 distinct CDR3 sequences; about 62% were seen once. Sequenced sample: blood. These receptors were taken from a young man in good health.

The V gene is TRBV15, the J gene TRBJ1-2, with 9 bases fitting TRBD1. The CDR3 consists of 15 residues. V gave up 1 base and J gave up 4 bases; unmatched junction bases: 4. The germline CDR1 and CDR2 sequences are LNHNV and YYDKDF (reference sequence). In nucleotides, the CDR3 is TGTGCCACCAGCAGAGGGACAGGGGCGGGCTATGGCTACACCTTC. Amino acids: CATSRGTGAGYGYTF.

The V and J genes are TRBV6-5 and TRBJ2-3; a weak D match, TRBD2 (6 bases). In germline, CDR1 is MNHEY, CDR2 SVGAGI. The CDR3 spans 15 residues. With 5 bases removed from V and 3 bases from J, the gap between germline ends came to 15 bases. CDR3 nucleotide sequence: TGTGCCAGCAGTCCCTATACGGGGAGGACAGATACGCAGTATTTT. Translated: CASSPYTGRTDTQYF.

The chain's CDR3 is CATSDFGSKPRNEQYF. CDR3 in DNA: TGTGCCACCAGTGATTTCGGCAGCAAACCGCGGAATGAGCAGTACTTC. The rearrangement joins TRBV24-1 to TRBJ2-5, with D uncertain. The CDR3 is 16 residues long. V lost 1 base and J lost 11, with 22 bases in between. Germline V gene data show CDR1 as KGHDR and CDR2 as SFDVKD.

The V call is TRBV5-1, the J call TRBJ2-3; 12 nucleotides agree with TRBD2. Germline V CDR1 and CDR2: SGHRS, YFSETQ. The length of the CDR3 is 16 residues. V trimming: 3 bases; J trimming: 8 bases; junction bases outside the gene matches: 10. The CDR3 region is CASSSGLAGRPSTQYF. The CDR3 DNA is TGCGCCAGCAGCTCGGGACTAGCGGGTCGGCCGAGTACGCAGTATTTT.

J is TRBJ1-2 and V is TRBV28, with unresolved D. The CDR3 spans 15 residues. Deletions cut 2 bases from V and 2 bases from J, with 12 bases between. The V gene's germline CDR1 is MDHEN and CDR2 SYDVKM. In DNA form, the CDR3 reads TGTGCCAGCAGTTTAAACGCACTCGGGAACTATGGCTACACCTTC. Its translation: CASSLNALGNYGYTF.

The V and J genes are TRBV14 and TRBJ2-5; maybe TRBD2 (5 bases). V dropped 1 base and J dropped 5 bases, with 17 bases sitting between them. Germline V lookup: CDR1 SGHDN, CDR2 FVKESK. The CDR3 is 16 residues long. In DNA, the CDR3 is TGTGCCAGCAGCCAAGTCGGACTTAGAAGCTGGGAGACCCAGTACTTC. Its protein product is CASSQVGLRSWETQYF.

V is TRBV7-9 and J is TRBJ2-7; D remains ambiguous. V was pared by 2 bases and J by 7 bases, with 9 bases between. The CDR3 sequence is 12 residues long. Germline-derived CDR1 and CDR2 are SEHNR and FQNEAQ (reference sequence). The CDR3 spells CASSLISAEQYF. Written as DNA, the CDR3 is TGTGCCAGCAGCTTAATTTCCGCGGAGCAGTACTTC.

DNA of the CDR3: TGTGCCAGCAGCTGGGGCAAACAGGGGCCCGCCTACGAGCAGTACTTC. Translating gives CASSWGKQGPAYEQYF. The rearrangement uses TRBV5-6 and TRBJ2-7; the match to TRBD1 covers 7 bases. Looked up from germline, CDR1 is SGHDT and CDR2 is YYEEEE. V shed 3 bases and J 2 bases; nucleotides not matched to a gene: 11. The CDR3 runs 16 residues.

V gene TRBV4-3 combines with J gene TRBJ2-3; D might be TRBD1 (6 bases). The ends were cut back, 0 bases at V and 5 bases at J, with 21 bases in the middle. Per the germline V gene, CDR1 is LGHNA and CDR2 is YSLEER. This CDR3 contains 18 residues. CDR3 nucleotide sequence: TGCGCCAGCAGCCAAGATTCCTGGGGGCAGGGGAACGGAGATACGCAGTATTTT. Residues: CASSQDSWGQGNGDTQYF.

With respect to this clonotype: One junction end does not reproduce the germline sequence, and a read error may be involved. The J gene is TRBJ2-7, the V gene TRBV13; a weak D match, TRBD2 (6 bases). The CDR3 is 15 residues long. Germline V gene data show CDR1 as PRHDT and CDR2 as FYEKMQ (reference sequence). The CDR3 DNA sequence: TGTGCCAGCAGCCTAGGTGGAGGGCGATCCTACGAGCAGTACTTC. The encoded protein is CASSLGGGRSYEQYF.

J is TRBJ2-5 and V is TRBV7-2; D is perhaps TRBD1 or TRBD2 (5 bases each). The V and J ends lost 5 bases and 2 bases respectively, with 9 bases between them. Germline V gene lookup returns CDR1 SGHTA and CDR2 FQGNSA. CDR3 length equals 13 residues. The chain's CDR3 is CTSSEGWQETQYF. CDR3 DNA: TGTACCAGCAGCGAGGGGTGGCAAGAGACCCAGTACTTC.

The chain recombines TRBV14 with TRBJ2-7, with D hard to call. The germline V gene encodes CDR1 SGHDN and CDR2 FVKESK. CDR3 length: 12 amino acids. V was cut by 2 bases and J by 3 bases, with 5 bases left in between. CDR3 bases: TGTGCCAGCAGCCAAAATGGCTACGAGCAGTACTTC. Its translation is CASSQNGYEQYF.

This clonotype was observed once. The rearrangement uses TRBV9 and TRBJ1-1, with TRBD1 identical over 7 bases. From germline, CDR1 is SGDLS and CDR2 YYNGEE. The trim removed 3 bases at V and 4 bases at J, leaving 6 bases unmatched. The length of the CDR3 is 14 residues. CDR3 DNA sequence: TGTGCCAGCAGCGCCAAAACAGGGGTCACTGAAGCTTTCTTT. This codes for CASSAKTGVTEAFF. Full variable domain (missing parts from reference TRBV9 and TRBJ1-1): DSGVTQTPKHLITATGQRVTLRCSPRSGDLSVYWYQQSLDQGLQFLIQYYNGEERAKGNILERFSAQQFPDLHSELNLSSLELGDSALYFCASSAKTGVTEAFFGQGTRLTVV.

This clonotype was detected many times. The V and J genes are TRBV2 and TRBJ2-7; D call uncertain. The CDR3 loop spans 13 amino acids. Germline loops: CDR1 SNHLY, CDR2 FYNNEI. V was shortened by 1 base and J by 2 bases, with 6 bases between the two germline ends. In nucleotides, the CDR3 is TGTGCCAGCAGTGAAGGGCACCCCTACGAGCAGTACTTC. Protein: CASSEGHPYEQYF.

In its sample, this clonotype was seen a few times. V usage is TRBV7-9 and J usage is TRBJ2-5; D ambiguous. The end of the DNA fits TRBJ2-7 better, so the J call may be wrong. Germline loops: CDR1 SEHNR, CDR2 FQNEAQ (reference sequence). The CDR3 spans 12 residues. The DNA of the CDR3 is TGTGCCAGCAGCTTCGAGTTGTACGAGCAGTACTTC. Its protein product is CASSFELYEQYF.

V and J are TRBV7-2 and TRBJ2-3; no clear D. CDR3 size: 14 residues. Deletions cut 0 bases from V and 4 bases from J, with 8 bases between. From germline, CDR1 is SGHTA and CDR2 FQGNSA. The CDR3 protein is CASSLARSSDTQYF. CDR3 nucleotide sequence: TGTGCCAGCAGCTTAGCCCGAAGTTCAGATACGCAGTATTTT.

The rearrangement links TRBV5-4 to TRBJ2-3; the D is unclear. The CDR3 sequence is 14 residues long. Trimming left V 4 bases short and J 2 bases short, with 11 bases between. CDR1 SGHNT and CDR2 YYREEE come from the germline V gene (reference sequence). The chain's CDR3 is CASSIDTPTDTQYF. The CDR3 bases are TGTGCCAGCAGCATTGACACCCCCACAGATACGCAGTATTTT.

This clonotype has a single count. The CDR3 here is CASSYPKATSYGYTF. The CDR3, as DNA: TGTGCCAGCAGTTACCCGAAAGCGACGAGCTATGGCTACACCTTC. V gene TRBV6-6 combines with J gene TRBJ1-2; no reliable D call. This CDR3 has 15 residues. In germline, CDR1 is MNHNY, CDR2 SVGAGI (reference sequence). V was shortened by 2 bases and J by 4 bases, with 14 bases between the two germline ends.

The chain has TRBV7-8 and TRBJ2-1; 14 positions match TRBD2. V shed 7 bases and J 5 bases; nucleotides not matched to a gene: 16. Germline CDR1 is SGHVS and CDR2 is FQNEAQ. The length of the CDR3 is 19 residues. The CDR3 DNA reads TGTGCCAGCACCCCCATTCCACCGGGACTAGCGGGGGACGACAATGAGCAGTTCTTC. Protein: CASTPIPPGLAGDDNEQFF.

The chain recombines TRBV7-8 with TRBJ1-2; possibly TRBD1 for D (6 bases). Trimming left V 5 bases short and J 4 bases short, with 17 bases between. Germline assignment: CDR1 SGHVS and CDR2 FQNEAQ. The CDR3 extends over 15 amino acids. The CDR3 region is CASSMSRQEGYGYTF. The CDR3 nucleotides are TGTGCCAGCAGCATGAGTCGACAGGAGGGCTATGGCTACACCTTC.

This clonotype has a handful of counts. The V call is TRBV4-3, the J call TRBJ2-2; possible D gene TRBD1, 6 bases. V was trimmed by 0 bases and J by 3 bases, leaving 11 bases between them. Per germline, CDR1 LGHNA and CDR2 YSLEER. This CDR3 region has 16 residues. DNA of the CDR3: TGCGCCAGCAGCCAAGACTCAGGGGCGTACACCGGGGAGCTGTTTTTT. It yields the protein CASSQDSGAYTGELFF.

The chain uses TRBV6-2 or TRBV6-3 and TRBJ2-5; TRBD1 matches at 9 bases. Germline V gene lookup returns CDR1 MNHEY and CDR2 SVGEGT. This CDR3 is 15 amino acids long. V was clipped by 5 bases and J by 1 base; unmatched bases: 5. Here the CDR3 reads CASSIQGASQETQYF. The CDR3 DNA reads as TGTGCCAGCAGTATACAGGGGGCGAGCCAAGAGACCCAGTACTTC.

This clonotype was recorded only once. The chain links TRBV5-1 to TRBJ2-7; 7 bases align to TRBD1. Germline V lookup: CDR1 SGHRS, CDR2 YFSETQ. This CDR3 spans 15 amino acids. V shed 4 bases, J shed 1 base, and the junction held 8 bases outside the gene matches. For the CDR3, the DNA is TGCGCCAGCAGCCCTGCCTGGGACAGATCCTACGAGCAGTACTTC. Amino acids: CASSPAWDRSYEQYF.

The genes are TRBV3-1 and TRBJ2-3; D call uncertain. Trimming removed 1 base from V and 6 bases from J, with 8 bases in between. CDR3 length: 13 amino acids. Looked up from germline, CDR1 is LGHDT and CDR2 is YNNKEL (reference sequence). In DNA form, the CDR3 reads TGTGCCAGCAGCCAAGTCGGCGGCGATACGCAGTATTTT. Protein: CASSQVGGDTQYF.

The genes are TRBV5-5 and TRBJ2-5, with D perhaps matching TRBD1 (6 bases). The CDR3 consists of 16 residues. Trimming took 4 bases from V and 11 from J, leaving 27 bases between them. Looked up from germline, CDR1 is SGHKS and CDR2 is YYEKEE (reference sequence). The CDR3 DNA reads TGTGCCAGCAGCCTCGCAGGGGCAGCCCAAGTACGAGAGCAGTACTTC. It is translated as CASSLAGAAQVREQYF.

This chain uses TRBV28 with TRBJ2-7; D gene ambiguous. V was pared by 5 bases and J by 2 bases, with 10 bases between. CDR1 MDHEN and CDR2 SYDVKM come from the germline V gene. The CDR3 has 13 residues. This chain's CDR3 is CASSPNIPYEQYF. The CDR3 bases are TGTGCCAGCAGTCCAAACATCCCCTACGAGCAGTACTTC.